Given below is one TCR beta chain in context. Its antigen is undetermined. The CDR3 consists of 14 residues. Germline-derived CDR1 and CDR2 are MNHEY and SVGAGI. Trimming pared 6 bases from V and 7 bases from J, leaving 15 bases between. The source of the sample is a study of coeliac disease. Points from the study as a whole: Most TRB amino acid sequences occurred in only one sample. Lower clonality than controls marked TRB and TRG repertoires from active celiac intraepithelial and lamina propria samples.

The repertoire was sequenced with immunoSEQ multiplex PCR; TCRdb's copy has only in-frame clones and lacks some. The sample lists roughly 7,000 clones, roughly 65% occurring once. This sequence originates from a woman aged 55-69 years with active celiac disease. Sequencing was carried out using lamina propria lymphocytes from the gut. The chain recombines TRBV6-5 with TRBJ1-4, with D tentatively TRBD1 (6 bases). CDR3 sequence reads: CASRQQGVSEKLFF. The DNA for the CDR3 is TGTGCCAGCAGGCAACAGGGTGTTAGTGAAAAACTGTTTTTT.